Shown below are 28 T cell receptor beta chains from a single sample sequenced in a study of CD8 T cells in ankylosing spondylitis. One entry per CDR3 protein, called by TCRdb with MiXCR from the 5' RACE reads. The sample shows roughly 700,000 distinct CDR3 sequences, around a fifth of them seen only once. Study-wide results and caveats: A motif of under 10 highly homologous TCR beta variants was seen as apparently characteristic of ankylosing spondylitis blood.

These receptors' targets are unknown. Sequencing used blood, either unsorted or a sorted T cell fraction (not recorded which). The receptors shown here come from a male donor with ankylosing spondylitis.

This clonotype was seen more than once but under ten times. The J gene is TRBJ1-2, the V gene TRBV29-1; D is ambiguous. The CDR3 is 18 amino acids. The V gene's germline CDR1 is SQVTM and CDR2 ANQGSEA. Trimming stripped 1 base from V and 8 bases from J, with 29 bases between. CDR3 in amino acids: CSVEGEDLQVRNVGGYTF. The CDR3, as DNA: TGCAGCGTTGAAGGGGAAGACCTCCAGGTTAGAAATGTGGGAGGCTACACCTTC.

This rearrangement joins TRBV2 to TRBJ2-5; no definite D call. V was cut by 7 bases and J by 0 bases, with 9 bases left in between. This CDR3 has 13 amino acids. Germline CDR1 is SNHLY and CDR2 is FYNNEI. Here the CDR3 reads CASNSGHQETQYF. Written as DNA, the CDR3 is TGTGCCAGCAACTCTGGGCACCAAGAGACCCAGTACTTC.

This clonotype has a handful of counts. The chain couples TRBV5-1 to TRBJ2-1, with 9 bases aligning to TRBD2. Unmatched junction bases numbered 10, after V lost 0 bases and J lost 9 bases. The CDR3 runs to 16 residues. The germline V gene encodes CDR1 SGHRS and CDR2 YFSETQ. The CDR3 sequence: CASSLDGGGRAIEQFF. The CDR3, as DNA: TGCGCCAGCAGCTTGGACGGGGGCGGGAGGGCGATTGAGCAGTTCTTC.

This sequence joins TRBV7-8 and TRBJ2-6; no clear D gene. In germline, CDR1 is SGHVS, CDR2 FQNEAQ. There are 15 residues in the CDR3. The V end lost 3 bases, the J end lost 2 bases, and 8 bases lay between the germline ends. The CDR3 sequence is CASSLFRTGANVLTF. CDR3 in DNA: TGTGCCAGCAGCTTGTTTAGAACTGGGGCCAACGTCCTGACTTTC.

This clonotype was recorded a few times. The chain employs TRBV12-3 or TRBV12-4 and TRBJ2-1; D is uncertain. Trimming left V 3 bases short and J 5 bases short, with 14 bases between. The CDR3 sequence is 15 residues long. For the CDR3, the DNA is TGTGCCAGCAGTTTCTCCCTAGGCCTACACAATGAGCAGTTCTTC. It specifies CASSFSLGLHNEQFF.

This clonotype has just a few counts. The chain recombines TRBV29-1 with TRBJ1-1, with D tentatively TRBD1 (5 bases). The V gene's germline CDR1 is SQVTM and CDR2 ANQGSEA. V lost 3 bases to trimming and J lost 6 bases, with 14 bases between them. This CDR3 spans 13 amino acids. The CDR3 bases are TGCAGCGTTGAGTTAGGGGCGCTCCCTGAAGCTTTCTTT. It encodes CSVELGALPEAFF.

V usage is TRBV18 and J usage is TRBJ1-2, with no clear D. The germline V gene has CDR1 KGHSH and CDR2 LQKENI. Trimming took off 3 bases at V and 5 bases at J, with 13 bases between the two ends. The length of the CDR3 is 14 residues. CDR3: CASSPAYSGYGYTF. CDR3 coding DNA: TGTGCCAGCTCACCCGCGTACAGTGGATATGGCTACACCTTC. The variable domain in full, with the rest retrieved from reference TRBV18 and TRBJ1-2, is NAGVMQNPRHLVRRRGQEARLRCSPMKGHSHVYWYRQLPEEGLKFMVYLQKENIIDESGMPKERFSAEFPKEGPSILRIQQVVRGDSAAYFCASSPAYSGYGYTFGSGTRLTVV.

V is TRBV6-1 and J is TRBJ1-3; 7 bases are shared with TRBD1. V dropped 6 bases and J dropped 4; count of bases not matched to a gene: 9. The V gene's germline CDR1 is MNHNS and CDR2 SASEGT. The CDR3 is made up of 15 amino acids. The CDR3 sequence is CASRNRGVEGNTIYF. The CDR3 DNA sequence: TGTGCCAGCAGAAACAGGGGAGTGGAAGGAAACACCATATATTTT.

The J gene is TRBJ1-1, the V gene TRBV7-2; possibly TRBD1 for D (6 bases). V lost 2 bases, J lost 2 bases, and 12 bases lay in between. The CDR3 consists of 15 residues. The germline V gene encodes CDR1 SGHTA and CDR2 FQGNSA. CDR3 sequence reads: CASSLWGHENTEAFF. CDR3 DNA: TGTGCCAGCAGCTTATGGGGACACGAAAACACTGAAGCTTTCTTT.

This rearrangement joins TRBV10-3 to TRBJ2-2; 7 bases map to TRBD2. The CDR3 runs to 18 residues. Trimming cost V 10 bases and J 4 bases; bases outside gene matches: 21. Germline V gene lookup returns CDR1 ENHRY and CDR2 SYGVKD. The chain's CDR3 is CATSGTLERRLPTGELFF. The CDR3 region has the DNA TGTGCCACCAGCGGGACTCTCGAGCGGCGCTTGCCCACCGGGGAGCTGTTTTTT.

The rearrangement joins TRBV5-1 to TRBJ2-3, with 14 nucleotides matching TRBD2. The V and J ends lost 7 bases and 6 bases, in that order; junction bases with no gene match: 7. The CDR3 runs to 15 residues. Germline CDR1 SGHRS, CDR2 YFSETQ. The CDR3 here is CASALTSGRADTQYF. CDR3 coding DNA: TGCGCCAGCGCCCTGACTAGCGGGAGGGCTGATACGCAGTATTTT. The full variable domain, with the rest looked up from reference TRBV5-1 and TRBJ2-3, is KAGVTQTPRYLIKTRGQQVTLSCSPISGHRSVSWYQQTPGQGLQFLFEYFSETQRNKGNFPGRFSGRQFSNSRSEMNVSTLELGDSALYLCASALTSGRADTQYFGPGTRLTVL.

The chain couples TRBV30 to TRBJ1-5; no clear D gene. Trimming stripped 2 bases from V and 5 bases from J, with 13 bases between. The CDR3 totals 14 residues. Germline values: CDR1 GTSNPN, CDR2 SVGIG (reference sequence). CDR3 nucleotides: TGTGCCTGGAGTAGAGGCGCTTGGGATCAGCCCCAGCATTTT. Amino acid sequence: CAWSRGAWDQPQHF.

The chain has TRBV20-1 and TRBJ2-3; tentatively, D is TRBD2 (6 bases). This CDR3 region has 13 residues. Germline lookup yields CDR1 DFQATT and CDR2 SNEGSKA (reference sequence). Trimming removed 6 bases from V and 11 bases from J, with 21 bases in between. The CDR3 coding sequence is TGCAGTGCCACGACGGAGGAGGGTTCTTGGCAGTATTTT. It codes for CSATTEEGSWQYF.

This clonotype has a count of ten or more. The rearrangement joins TRBV12-3 or TRBV12-4 to TRBJ1-3; D uncertain. V gave up 6 bases and J gave up 0 bases, with 12 bases separating them. CDR3 length equals 15 residues. CDR3 region: CASRPDGRSGNTIYF. CDR3 sequence (DNA): TGTGCCAGCAGGCCGGACGGTCGCTCTGGAAACACCATATATTTT.

This clonotype was seen more than once but under ten times. The J gene is TRBJ2-7, the V gene TRBV7-2; TRBD1 is a possible D gene (5 bases). The V end was cut by 4 bases, the J end by 4 bases, with 14 bases between. CDR3 length: 14 residues. CDR1 SGHTA and CDR2 FQGNSA come from the germline V gene. The CDR3 spells CASSSDGALYEQYF. The DNA of the CDR3 is TGTGCCAGCAGCTCCGATGGGGCCCTATACGAGCAGTACTTC. Based on the CDR3 plus reference TRBV7-2 and TRBJ2-7, the full variable domain is GAGVSQSPSNKVTEKGKDVELRCDPISGHTALYWYRQSLGQGLEFLIYFQGNSAPDKSGLPSDRFSAERTGGSVSTLTIQRTQQEDSAVYLCASSSDGALYEQYFGPGTRLTVT.

The gene calls are TRBV12-3 or TRBV12-4 and TRBJ2-5; D unresolved. The CDR3 is 16 residues long. With 5 bases removed from V and 1 base from J, the gap between germline ends came to 17 bases. DNA for the CDR3: TGTGCCAGCAGTCCCTCTGGGCAGTCTTCCCAAGAGACCCAGTACTTC. It is translated as CASSPSGQSSQETQYF.

This clonotype was observed a single time. CDR3 residues: CASSFEDSVSYEQYF. CDR3 in DNA: TGTGCCAGCAGCTTCGAGGACAGCGTCTCCTACGAGCAGTACTTC. The V call is TRBV9, the J call TRBJ2-7; weak D call: TRBD1 (6 bases). V lost 4 bases and J lost 0, with 14 bases in between. This CDR3 is 15 amino acids long. CDR1 is SGDLS and CDR2 is YYNGEE in the germline V gene.

V is TRBV16 and J is TRBJ2-7, with TRBD1 identical over 8 bases. Per the germline V gene, CDR1 is KGHSY and CDR2 is FQNENV. This CDR3 is built from 18 residues. V shed 4 bases, J shed 6 bases, and the junction held 20 bases outside the gene matches. The CDR3 bases are TGTGCCAGCAGCCTGGTACCGGGACAGGTGGATAAGGGATCCGAGCAGTACTTC. Translating it yields CASSLVPGQVDKGSEQYF.

V is TRBV14 and J is TRBJ2-5, with 8 bases aligning to TRBD2. The J segment lost 1 base and the V segment lost 0 bases, leaving 7 bases of the junction unmatched. Germline CDR1 reads SGHDN; CDR2 reads FVKESK. The CDR3 has 17 residues. CDR3 sequence reads: CASSQDWKRGSQETQYF. The CDR3 DNA sequence: TGTGCCAGCAGCCAAGATTGGAAGCGGGGGAGCCAAGAGACCCAGTACTTC.

This sequence joins TRBV29-1 and TRBJ2-7; 8 bases fit TRBD1. This CDR3 contains 15 residues. The V gene end was trimmed by 0 bases and the J gene end by 4 bases; junction bases not matched to a gene: 8. CDR1 and CDR2 from the germline V gene are SQVTM and ANQGSEA. The CDR3 DNA follows: TGCAGCGTTGAAGACCCCGGACAGGGTAGTTACGAGCAGTACTTC. Its protein product is CSVEDPGQGSYEQYF.

The chain combines TRBV2 with TRBJ1-6; 7 bases are a match to TRBD1. Trimming cost V 3 bases and J 10 bases; bases outside gene matches: 9. The CDR3 spans 15 residues. Looked up from germline, CDR1 is SNHLY and CDR2 is FYNNEI. This chain's CDR3 is CASSDWGGQSSPLHF. CDR3 coding DNA: TGTGCCAGCAGTGACTGGGGGGGACAGTCCTCACCCCTCCACTTT.

The rearrangement uses TRBV19 and TRBJ2-6; D not certain. The CDR3 runs to 15 residues. Germline-derived CDR1 and CDR2 are LNHDA and SQIVND (reference sequence). V lost 2 bases to trimming and J lost 0 bases, with 5 bases between them. The CDR3 here is CASSITHSGANVLTF. DNA for the CDR3: TGTGCCAGTAGTATAACTCACTCTGGGGCCAACGTCCTGACTTTC.

This clonotype was counted only a few times. This chain uses TRBV18 with TRBJ2-1, with a weak D call TRBD1 (7 bases). With 4 bases removed from V and 1 base from J, the gap between germline ends came to 17 bases. The CDR3 contains 17 residues. The germline V gene has CDR1 KGHSH and CDR2 LQKENI. In DNA form, the CDR3 reads TGTGCCAGCTCACAGCAGGGGGGCCCCAGATCCTACAATGAGCAGTTCTTC. Translating gives CASSQQGGPRSYNEQFF.

V is TRBV6-2 or TRBV6-3 and J is TRBJ2-7; D gene uncertain. Germline CDR1 and CDR2: MNHEY and SVGEGT. With 7 bases removed from V and 5 bases from J, the gap between germline ends came to 15 bases. The CDR3 sequence is 13 residues long. In DNA form, the CDR3 reads TGTGCCAGCACAGGTTTTTCTCTACACGAGCAGTACTTC. Translation: CASTGFSLHEQYF.

The gene calls are TRBV6-1 and TRBJ1-1; possible D gene TRBD1, 5 bases. Trimming shortened V by 5 bases and J by 7 bases, and 20 bases separated the two germline ends. Germline values: CDR1 MNHNS, CDR2 SASEGT. The CDR3 consists of 15 residues. CDR3: CASSQQAMGSSEAFF. The CDR3 DNA sequence: TGTGCCAGCAGTCAACAGGCGATGGGAAGCAGTGAAGCTTTCTTT.

The table lists this clonotype with a few counts. The chain uses TRBV20-1 and TRBJ2-7; maybe TRBD2 (6 bases). Germline CDR1 and CDR2: DFQATT and SNEGSKA (reference sequence). The CDR3 contains 14 residues. Trimming stripped 2 bases from V and 4 bases from J, with 15 bases between. CDR3 in amino acids: CSARSQDGGYEQYF. In nucleotides, the CDR3 is TGCAGTGCTAGATCCCAAGACGGAGGGTACGAGCAGTACTTC.

The rearrangement uses TRBV4-1 and TRBJ2-7, with no clear D. The CDR3 spans 11 residues. V lost 1 base to trimming and J lost 6 bases, with 4 bases between them. CDR1 MGHRA and CDR2 YSYEKL come from the germline V gene. This CDR3 reads CASSQGSEQYF. CDR3 DNA sequence: TGCGCCAGCAGCCAAGGTTCCGAGCAGTACTTC.

The chain is built from TRBV6-1 and TRBJ2-7; 7 bases agree with TRBD2. There are 15 residues in the CDR3. The J segment lost 2 bases and the V segment lost 5 bases, leaving 9 bases of the junction unmatched. Germline V lookup: CDR1 MNHNS, CDR2 SASEGT. The CDR3 protein is CASSTTGGSAYEQYF. CDR3 DNA: TGTGCCAGCAGTACCACTGGCGGGAGCGCCTACGAGCAGTACTTC.